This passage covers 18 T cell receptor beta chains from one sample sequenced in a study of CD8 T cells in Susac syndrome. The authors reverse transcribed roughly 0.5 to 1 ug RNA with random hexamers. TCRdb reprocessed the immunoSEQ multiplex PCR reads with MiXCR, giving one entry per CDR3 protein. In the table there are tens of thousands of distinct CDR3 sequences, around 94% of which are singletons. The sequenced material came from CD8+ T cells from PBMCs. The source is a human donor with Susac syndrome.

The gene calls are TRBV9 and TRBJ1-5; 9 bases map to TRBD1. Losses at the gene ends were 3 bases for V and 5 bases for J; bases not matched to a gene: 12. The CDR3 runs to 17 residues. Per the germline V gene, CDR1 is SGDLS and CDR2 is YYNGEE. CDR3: CASSAGTGYKEDQPQHF. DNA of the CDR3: TGTGCCAGCAGCGCCGGGACAGGGTACAAGGAAGATCAGCCCCAGCATTTT. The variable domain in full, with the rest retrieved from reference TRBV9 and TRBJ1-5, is DSGVTQTPKHLITATGQRVTLRCSPRSGDLSVYWYQQSLDQGLQFLIQYYNGEERAKGNILERFSAQQFPDLHSELNLSSLELGDSALYFCASSAGTGYKEDQPQHFGDGTRLSIL.

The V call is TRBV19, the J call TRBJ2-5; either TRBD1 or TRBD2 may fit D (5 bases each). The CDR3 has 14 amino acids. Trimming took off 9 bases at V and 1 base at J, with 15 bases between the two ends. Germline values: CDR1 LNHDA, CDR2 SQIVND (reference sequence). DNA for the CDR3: TGTGCCAGCGCAACTACAGGACTCCAAGAGACCCAGTACTTC. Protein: CASATTGLQETQYF.

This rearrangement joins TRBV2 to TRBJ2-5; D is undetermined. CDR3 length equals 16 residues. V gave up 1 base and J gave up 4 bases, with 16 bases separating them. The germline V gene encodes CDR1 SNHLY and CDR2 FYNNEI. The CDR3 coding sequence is TGTGCCAGCAGTGAAGGTCGGTTAAGTAGGATAGAGACCCAGTACTTC. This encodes CASSEGRLSRIETQYF. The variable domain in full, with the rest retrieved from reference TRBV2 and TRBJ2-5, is EPEVTQTPSHQVTQMGQEVILRCVPISNHLYFYWYRQILGQKVEFLVSFYNNEISEKSEIFDDQFSVERPDGSNFTLKIRSTKLEDSAMYFCASSEGRLSRIETQYFGPGTRLLVL.

DNA for the CDR3: TGTGCCACCAGTGATTCCTATTACAATGAGCAGTTCTTC. Its translation is CATSDSYYNEQFF. This chain joins TRBV24-1 and TRBJ2-1; unclear D gene. Deletions cut 2 bases from V and 4 bases from J, with 5 bases between. This CDR3 comprises 13 residues. Germline V gene lookup returns CDR1 KGHDR and CDR2 SFDVKD.

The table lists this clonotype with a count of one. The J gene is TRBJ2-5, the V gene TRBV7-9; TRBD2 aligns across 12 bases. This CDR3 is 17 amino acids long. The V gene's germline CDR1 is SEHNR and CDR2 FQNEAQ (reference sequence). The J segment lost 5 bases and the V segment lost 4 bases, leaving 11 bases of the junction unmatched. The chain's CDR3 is CASSSNRLAGDGETQYF. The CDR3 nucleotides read TGTGCCAGCAGCTCTAATCGACTAGCGGGGGATGGGGAGACCCAGTACTTC.

Here the CDR3 DNA reads TGTGCCAGCAGTGAAGCGGTATCCGGGGAGCTGTTTTTT. As protein: CASSEAVSGELFF. This chain uses TRBV6-4 with TRBJ2-2, with D possibly being TRBD2 (5 bases). This CDR3 has 13 amino acids. In germline, CDR1 is MRHNA, CDR2 SNTAGT. The germline V and J ends were trimmed by 3 bases and 6 bases, with 8 bases remaining between them.

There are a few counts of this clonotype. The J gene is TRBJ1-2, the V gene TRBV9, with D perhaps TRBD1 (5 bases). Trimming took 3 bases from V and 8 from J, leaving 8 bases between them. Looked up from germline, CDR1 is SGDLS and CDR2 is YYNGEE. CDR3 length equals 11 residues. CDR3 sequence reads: CASSARDGYTF. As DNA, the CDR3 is TGTGCCAGCAGCGCAAGGGACGGCTACACCTTC.

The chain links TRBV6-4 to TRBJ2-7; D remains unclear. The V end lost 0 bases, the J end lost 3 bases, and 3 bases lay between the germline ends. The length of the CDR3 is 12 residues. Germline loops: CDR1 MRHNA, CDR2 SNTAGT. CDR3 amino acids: CASSDSSYEQYF. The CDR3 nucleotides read TGTGCCAGCAGTGACTCGAGCTACGAGCAGTACTTC.

In DNA form, the CDR3 reads TGTGCCAGCAGTTTTGAAAGAAATTCACCCCTCCACTTT. This gives the protein CASSFERNSPLHF. The genes are TRBV27 and TRBJ1-6; D gene unclear. The V and J ends lost 3 bases and 7 bases respectively, with 7 bases between them. Per germline, CDR1 MNHEY and CDR2 SMNVEV (reference sequence). The CDR3 spans 13 residues.

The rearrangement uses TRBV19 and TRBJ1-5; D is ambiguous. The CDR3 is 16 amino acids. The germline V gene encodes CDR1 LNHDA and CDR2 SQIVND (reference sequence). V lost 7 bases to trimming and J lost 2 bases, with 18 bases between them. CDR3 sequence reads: CASKDVGWAGNQPQHF. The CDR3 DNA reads TGTGCCAGTAAAGATGTCGGGTGGGCAGGCAATCAGCCCCAGCATTTT.

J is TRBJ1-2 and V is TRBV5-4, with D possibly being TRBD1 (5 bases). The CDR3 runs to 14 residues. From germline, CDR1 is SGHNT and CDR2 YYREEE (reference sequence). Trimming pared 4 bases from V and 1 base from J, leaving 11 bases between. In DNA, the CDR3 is TGTGCCAGCAGCCTCGACAGAATTAACTATGGCTACACCTTC. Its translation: CASSLDRINYGYTF.

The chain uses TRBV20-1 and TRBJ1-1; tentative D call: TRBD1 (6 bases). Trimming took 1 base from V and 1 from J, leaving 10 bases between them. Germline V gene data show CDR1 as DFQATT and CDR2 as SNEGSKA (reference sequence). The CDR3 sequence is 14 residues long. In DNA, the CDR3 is TGCAGTGCTAGAGTGGGGGCAAGGAACACTGAAGCTTTCTTT. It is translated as CSARVGARNTEAFF.

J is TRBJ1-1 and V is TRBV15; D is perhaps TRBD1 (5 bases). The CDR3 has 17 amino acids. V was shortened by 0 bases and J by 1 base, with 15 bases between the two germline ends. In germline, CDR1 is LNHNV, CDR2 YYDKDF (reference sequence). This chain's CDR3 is CATSRDGAWGRNTEAFF. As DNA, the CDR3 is TGTGCCACCAGCAGAGATGGGGCATGGGGGAGGAACACTGAAGCTTTCTTT.

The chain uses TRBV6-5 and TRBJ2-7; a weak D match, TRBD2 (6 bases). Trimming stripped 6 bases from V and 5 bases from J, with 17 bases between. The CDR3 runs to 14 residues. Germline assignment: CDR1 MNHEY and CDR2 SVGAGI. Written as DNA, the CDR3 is TGTGCCAGCAGCCAAAAGGGACGGGAGAACGAGCAGTACTTC. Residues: CASSQKGRENEQYF.

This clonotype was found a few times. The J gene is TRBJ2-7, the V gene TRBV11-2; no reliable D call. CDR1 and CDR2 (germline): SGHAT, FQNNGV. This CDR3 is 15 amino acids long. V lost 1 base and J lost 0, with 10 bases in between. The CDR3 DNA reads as TGTGCCAGCAGCTTAGCGGGTCGAGGCTCCTACGAGCAGTACTTC. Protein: CASSLAGRGSYEQYF.

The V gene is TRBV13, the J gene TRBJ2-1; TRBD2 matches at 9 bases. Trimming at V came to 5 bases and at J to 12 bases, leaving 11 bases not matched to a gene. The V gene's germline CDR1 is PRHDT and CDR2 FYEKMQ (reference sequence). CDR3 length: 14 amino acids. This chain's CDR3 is CASSPLGGGAGQFF. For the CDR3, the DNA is TGTGCCAGCAGCCCGCTTGGCGGGGGGGCGGGGCAGTTCTTC.

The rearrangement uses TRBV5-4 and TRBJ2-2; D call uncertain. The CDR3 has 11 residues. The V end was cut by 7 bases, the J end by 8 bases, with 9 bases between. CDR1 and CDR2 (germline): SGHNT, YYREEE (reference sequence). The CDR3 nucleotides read TGTGCCAGCCAGCTGGCGGGGGAGCTGTTTTTT. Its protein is CASQLAGELFF.

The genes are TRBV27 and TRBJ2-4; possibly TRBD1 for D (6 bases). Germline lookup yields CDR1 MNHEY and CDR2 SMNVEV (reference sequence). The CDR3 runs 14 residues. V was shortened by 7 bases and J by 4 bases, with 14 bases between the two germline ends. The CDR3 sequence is CASTPEGTKNIQYF. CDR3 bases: TGTGCCAGCACCCCCGAGGGGACAAAAAACATTCAGTACTTC.